Listed below are T cell receptor beta chains from one sample, sequenced in a study of post-analysis software for immune sequencing data. TCRdb used MiXCR to reprocess the PCR reads, holding one entry per CDR3 protein. The table records 800,000 to 950,000 distinct CDR3 sequences, approximately 57% of them present only once. Sequencing was carried out using blood. The receptor set was obtained from a girl between 5 and 17 years old with multiple sclerosis. The CDR3 runs from the conserved cysteine through the conserved F or W. Fields, in order: CDR3 protein, CDR3 DNA, J gene, clone size, D gene, V gene. D genes are given only for firm matches. Part of the rows lack a size; the others show once, few, many or a class for expanded clones.

CATSQELSSGANVLTF | TGTGCCACCAGCCAAGAACTCAGCTCTGGGGCCAACGTCCTGACTTTC | TRBJ2-6 | . | . | TRBV15
CASSWTGRIEAFF | TGCGCCAGCAGCTGGACAGGGCGAATAGAAGCTTTCTTT | TRBJ1-1 | . | TRBD1 | TRBV5-1
CASGGVYEQYF | TGTGCCTCGGGCGGGGTCTACGAGCAGTACTTC | TRBJ2-7 | few | . | TRBV7-2
CASSSGPGGAYGYTF | TGTGCCAGCAGCTCCGGGCCAGGGGGCGCCTATGGCTACACCTTC | TRBJ1-2 | . | TRBD1 | TRBV6-5
CASSLYSGYTF | TGTGCCAGCAGCTTATATTCTGGCTACACCTTC | TRBJ1-2 | . | . | TRBV7-9
CASSEGDQTARGYTF | TGTGCCAGCAGTGAGGGTGATCAGACCGCGCGCGGCTACACCTTC | TRBJ1-2 | . | . | TRBV2
CASSDLGQGANIQYF | TGTGCCAGCAGTGATTTGGGACAGGGGGCTAACATTCAGTACTTC | TRBJ2-4 | few | TRBD1 | TRBV6-1
CSVDESNEQFF | TGCAGCGTTGACGAGTCCAATGAGCAGTTCTTC | TRBJ2-1 | . | . | TRBV29-1
CATSRPGQWGYEQYF | TGTGCCACCAGCAGACCGGGACAGTGGGGATACGAGCAGTACTTC | TRBJ2-7 | . | TRBD1 | TRBV15
CASSLGWYEQYF | TGTGCCAGCAGCTTAGGGTGGTACGAGCAGTACTTC | TRBJ2-7 | few | . | TRBV7-9
CASSLHARGYYNEQFF | TGCGCCAGCAGCTTACATGCTAGGGGGTATTATAATGAGCAGTTCTTC | TRBJ2-1 | . | . | TRBV5-1
CASSDQDRGNYGYTF | TGCGCCAGCAGCGATCAGGACAGGGGGAACTATGGCTACACCTTC | TRBJ1-2 | . | TRBD1 | TRBV5-1
CASSLKEDPTYEQYF | TGTGCCAGCAGCTTAAAAGAGGATCCAACCTACGAGCAGTACTTC | TRBJ2-7 | few | . | TRBV7-9
CSVVVRTGTYEQYF | TGCAGCGTTGTTGTTCGGACAGGAACCTACGAGCAGTACTTC | TRBJ2-7 | few | TRBD1 | TRBV29-1
CASTQAYEQYF | TGTGCCAGCACGCAGGCCTACGAGCAGTACTTC | TRBJ2-7 | . | . | TRBV6-2/TRBV6-3
CASNPDPYEQYF | TGTGCCAGCAACCCGGACCCCTACGAGCAGTACTTC | TRBJ2-7 | few | . | TRBV2
CASSSIPGRSYEQYF | TGTGCCAGCAGTTCAATACCGGGCCGCTCCTACGAGCAGTACTTC | TRBJ2-7 | few | . | TRBV27
CASSFLAGRSYEQYF | TGTGCCAGCAGCTTCTTAGCGGGGCGCTCCTACGAGCAGTACTTC | TRBJ2-7 | . | TRBD2 | TRBV7-2
CASGLLAFPYEQYF | TGTGCCAGCGGACTCCTAGCTTTCCCCTACGAGCAGTACTTC | TRBJ2-7 | . | . | TRBV6-5
CASSQIRPGRSFGANVLTF | TGCGCCAGCAGCCAGATTAGACCGGGACGGAGCTTTGGGGCCAACGTCCTGACTTTC | TRBJ2-6 | once | . | TRBV4-1
CASSLGSRQAYEQYF | TGCGCCAGCAGCTTGGGGTCGAGACAGGCTTACGAGCAGTACTTC | TRBJ2-7 | . | . | TRBV5-1
CSANEGNLNEQFF | TGCAGTGCTAACGAGGGGAACTTAAATGAGCAGTTCTTC | TRBJ2-1 | . | . | TRBV20-1